A single sample is the source of the 29 T cell receptor beta chains below, sequenced in a study of beta chain features in type 1 diabetes. Reverse transcribing all isolated RNA meant expressed TCRB transcripts were sequenced. Using immunoSEQ multiplex PCR, the repertoire was profiled, and TCRdb retains in-frame clones only, with some absent. The sample has about 350,000 clones; 20% are singletons. The sample taken for sequencing was naive CD4+ T cells from blood. These receptors were collected from a woman aged 18-29 years in good health.

The gene calls are TRBV6-6 and TRBJ2-1, with 9 bases that match TRBD1. This CDR3 contains 14 residues. V was pared by 7 bases and J by 7 bases, with 8 bases of the junction left unmatched. Looked up from germline, CDR1 is MNHNY and CDR2 is SVGAGI (reference sequence). CDR3 DNA sequence: TGTGCCAGCATCCTCGGGACAGGGCTAAATGAGCAGTTCTTC. Residues: CASILGTGLNEQFF.

The chain recombines TRBV20-1 with TRBJ2-5; possibly TRBD2 for D (6 bases). Germline lookup yields CDR1 DFQATT and CDR2 SNEGSKA (reference sequence). This CDR3 has 11 residues. V lost 4 bases and J 9 bases, leaving 12 bases between the germline ends. The CDR3 DNA reads TGCAGTGCTACCTCGGGAGTGGCCCAGTACTTC. Protein: CSATSGVAQYF.

The rearrangement links TRBV30 to TRBJ2-5, with 12 bases matching TRBD2. Germline V gene sequence: CDR1 GTSNPN, CDR2 SVGIG (reference sequence). Trimming cost V 2 bases and J 4 bases; bases outside gene matches: 20. This CDR3 comprises 20 residues. DNA of the CDR3: TGTGCCTGGAGTAGAGGGGGCTCTGGACTAGCGGGAACCACACGAGAGACCCAGTACTTC. This gives the protein CAWSRGGSGLAGTTRETQYF.

The chain combines TRBV5-1 with TRBJ2-7; 12 positions match TRBD2. V gave up 4 bases and J gave up 7 bases; unmatched junction bases: 9. CDR1 is SGHRS, CDR2 YFSETQ, per germline. The CDR3 covers 15 residues. DNA for the CDR3: TGCGCCAGCAGCAGCCTAGCGGGAGGGCCGAGGGAGCAGTACTTC. Its translation is CASSSLAGGPREQYF.

This clone turned up a few times. This chain joins TRBV29-1 and TRBJ1-5, with a tentative D call TRBD1 (6 bases). The V end lost 6 bases, the J end lost 0 bases, and 12 bases lay between the germline ends. This CDR3 spans 14 amino acids. The germline V gene has CDR1 SQVTM and CDR2 ANQGSEA. CDR3 protein: CSVAPGDSNQPQHF. CDR3 in DNA: TGCAGCGTAGCACCAGGGGATAGCAATCAGCCCCAGCATTTT.

V is TRBV30 and J is TRBJ1-1; TRBD1 matches 8 bases. Germline V gene sequence: CDR1 GTSNPN, CDR2 SVGIG (reference sequence). Trimming cost V 5 bases and J 7 bases; bases outside gene matches: 9. The CDR3 consists of 13 residues. CDR3 bases: TGTGCCTGGGAGACCGACAGGGGAGTTGAAGCTTTCTTT. Residues: CAWETDRGVEAFF.

The V and J genes are TRBV18 and TRBJ2-3; TRBD1 aligns across 10 bases. In germline, CDR1 is KGHSH, CDR2 LQKENI. The CDR3 sequence is 16 residues long. V lost 3 bases and J lost 1; bases outside the gene matches: 4. The DNA of the CDR3 is TGTGCCAGCTCACCGTCCGGGACAGGGGGCACAGATACGCAGTATTTT. It encodes CASSPSGTGGTDTQYF.

There are a few counts of this clone. J is TRBJ2-2 and V is TRBV30; 10 nucleotides align to TRBD2. The CDR3 contains 14 residues. J gave up 4 bases and V 5 bases, and 4 bases lay outside the gene matches. Germline CDR1 and CDR2: GTSNPN and SVGIG (reference sequence). In DNA form, the CDR3 reads TGTGCCTGGGTCAGCGGGGGGGGCACCGGGGAGCTGTTTTTT. This translates into CAWVSGGGTGELFF.

Only a few counts were recorded for this clone. CDR3 sequence: CASSFLGLAGSNEQFF. For the CDR3, the DNA is TGTGCCAGCAGTTTCTTGGGACTAGCGGGATCCAATGAGCAGTTCTTC. The chain is built from TRBV28 and TRBJ2-1; 13 positions match TRBD2. Germline trimming cut 3 bases from V and 6 bases from J; bases unmatched to any gene: 5. The length of the CDR3 is 16 residues. Germline values: CDR1 MDHEN, CDR2 SYDVKM.

The chain links TRBV30 to TRBJ1-2, with a weak D call TRBD1 (6 bases). In germline, CDR1 is GTSNPN, CDR2 SVGIG (reference sequence). This CDR3 has 14 residues. V lost 4 bases and J 8 bases, leaving 20 bases between the germline ends. Here the CDR3 reads CAWNKGTQNWGYTF. The CDR3 DNA is TGTGCCTGGAACAAAGGGACACAGAACTGGGGCTACACCTTC.

This chain uses TRBV27 with TRBJ1-5, with TRBD1 matching 11 bases. The CDR3 length is 15 residues. Germline-derived CDR1 and CDR2 are MNHEY and SMNVEV (reference sequence). Unmatched junction bases numbered 4, after V lost 2 bases and J lost 7 bases. CDR3 coding DNA: TGTGCCAGCAGTTTAATGGGACAGGGGGGCCAGCCCCAGCATTTT. The encoded protein is CASSLMGQGGQPQHF.

This clone turned up a few times. The chain has TRBV10-3 and TRBJ2-5, with D tentatively TRBD2 (6 bases). The germline V and J ends were trimmed by 4 bases and 4 bases, with 13 bases remaining between them. Germline V lookup: CDR1 ENHRY, CDR2 SYGVKD. The CDR3 spans 14 residues. The chain's CDR3 is CAISGTPGGETQYF. For the CDR3, the DNA is TGTGCCATCAGTGGGACTCCCGGGGGAGAGACCCAGTACTTC.

The chain links TRBV27 to TRBJ1-5; a weak D match, TRBD1 (5 bases). Germline-derived CDR1 and CDR2 are MNHEY and SMNVEV (reference sequence). The CDR3 runs to 13 residues. V was clipped by 10 bases and J by 2 bases, with 12 bases between them. CDR3 region: CATREGRNQPQHF. The CDR3 DNA is TGTGCCACAAGGGAGGGGCGCAATCAGCCCCAGCATTTT.

The chain uses TRBV4-3 and TRBJ2-7; TRBD2 might be the D (6 bases). The CDR3 has 18 amino acids. The V gene lost 0 bases and the J gene lost 5 bases, with 23 bases spanning the gap. Germline assignment: CDR1 LGHNA and CDR2 YSLEER. CDR3 DNA: TGCGCCAGCAGCCAAGATATTAGGGAGGCTACCTCGGGGAACGAGCAGTACTTC. Amino acids: CASSQDIREATSGNEQYF.

The chain combines TRBV7-3 with TRBJ2-2; no clear D. V dropped 3 bases and J dropped 5 bases, with 7 bases sitting between them. The germline gives CDR1 SGHTA, CDR2 FQGTGA. The CDR3 length is 13 residues. CDR3 region: CASSFGSTGELFF. In DNA, the CDR3 is TGTGCCAGCAGCTTTGGCAGTACCGGGGAGCTGTTTTTT.

This clone was found a few times. V gene TRBV25-1 combines with J gene TRBJ1-2; D is unclear. Germline-derived CDR1 and CDR2 are MGHDK and SYGVNS. The CDR3 sequence is 12 residues long. Trimming took off 1 base at V and 8 bases at J, with 8 bases between the two ends. The CDR3 sequence is CASSELVTGYTF. For the CDR3, the DNA is TGTGCCAGCAGTGAATTAGTTACCGGCTACACCTTC.

CDR3 in DNA: TGTGCCAGCAGCTTACAACGGGGATGGGAGACCCAGTACTTC. It yields the protein CASSLQRGWETQYF. The chain employs TRBV11-2 and TRBJ2-5; a possible D gene is TRBD2 (5 bases). The CDR3 totals 14 residues. V gave up 2 bases and J gave up 5 bases, with 12 bases separating them. Germline-derived CDR1 and CDR2 are SGHAT and FQNNGV.

The gene calls are TRBV7-9 and TRBJ2-1; 9 bases are shared with TRBD2. The ends lost 5 bases at V and 9 bases at J; junction bases unmatched: 11. Germline V CDR1 and CDR2: SEHNR, FQNEAQ (reference sequence). The CDR3 loop spans 15 amino acids. The DNA of the CDR3 is TGTGCCAGCAGCCCTCGAGGGACTAGCATTAGTGAGCAGTTCTTC. Its translation is CASSPRGTSISEQFF.

This clone was seen more than once but under ten times. V and J are TRBV25-1 and TRBJ2-1; the D gene is possibly TRBD1 (6 bases). Germline values: CDR1 MGHDK, CDR2 SYGVNS. CDR3 length equals 18 residues. V lost 4 bases, J lost 1 base, and 20 bases lay in between. The CDR3 region has the DNA TGTGCCAGCAGTGTTAGGGGTTCGGGGACATTGTCCTACAATGAGCAGTTCTTC. Translation: CASSVRGSGTLSYNEQFF. The full variable domain, in which reference TRBV25-1 and TRBJ2-1 provide the parts outside the CDR3, is EADIYQTPRYLVIGTGKKITLECSQTMGHDKMYWYQQDPGMELHLIHYSYGVNSTEKGDLSSESTVSRIRTEHFPLTLESARPSHTSQYLCASSVRGSGTLSYNEQFFGPGTRLTVL.

This clone was detected only a few times. The chain employs TRBV19 and TRBJ1-5; tentatively, D is TRBD1 (5 bases). Germline V gene lookup returns CDR1 LNHDA and CDR2 SQIVND (reference sequence). CDR3 length: 14 residues. Trimming shortened V by 6 bases and J by 4 bases, and 13 bases separated the two germline ends. CDR3: CASRTGGRNQPQHF. CDR3 nucleotide sequence: TGTGCCAGTAGAACAGGTGGGCGTAATCAGCCCCAGCATTTT.

The CDR3 region has the DNA TGCGCCAGCAGCCAATCCCGGGTTACGAATCAGCCCCAGCATTTT. Translating it yields CASSQSRVTNQPQHF. V usage is TRBV4-1 and J usage is TRBJ1-5; D is uncertain. From germline, CDR1 is MGHRA and CDR2 YSYEKL. This CDR3 is built from 15 residues. The germline V and J ends were trimmed by 2 bases and 4 bases, with 12 bases remaining between them.

The chain couples TRBV7-3 to TRBJ1-1; possible D gene TRBD1, 5 bases. Germline CDR1 SGHTA, CDR2 FQGTGA. This CDR3 contains 17 residues. Trimming took 1 base from V and 3 from J, leaving 18 bases between them. The CDR3 reads CASSLRGDPRRDTEAFF. The CDR3 coding sequence is TGTGCCAGCAGCTTAAGGGGCGATCCGAGAAGGGACACTGAAGCTTTCTTT.

The chain employs TRBV7-9 and TRBJ1-1; the D gene is possibly TRBD1 (5 bases). The V gene's germline CDR1 is SEHNR and CDR2 FQNEAQ (reference sequence). The V end lost 2 bases, the J end lost 4 bases, and 11 bases lay between the germline ends. The CDR3 sequence is 14 residues long. The CDR3 here is CASSLTRGGTEAFF. DNA for the CDR3: TGTGCCAGCAGCTTAACTCGGGGGGGCACTGAAGCTTTCTTT.

This clone was counted a few times. The chain has TRBV25-1 and TRBJ2-3; a possible D gene is TRBD1 (6 bases). Germline V gene data show CDR1 as MGHDK and CDR2 as SYGVNS. This CDR3 is 15 amino acids long. With 0 bases removed from V and 7 bases from J, the gap between germline ends came to 14 bases. CDR3 in amino acids: CASSEYGQGTYTQYF. CDR3 in DNA: TGTGCCAGCAGTGAATATGGCCAGGGGACCTATACGCAGTATTTT.

Concerning this clone: This same CDR3 is encoded by further DNA sequences in the sample. The chain couples TRBV9 to TRBJ2-3; the D is unclear. The germline gives CDR1 SGDLS, CDR2 YYNGEE. V shed 3 bases and J shed 4 bases, with 6 bases lying between them. This CDR3 contains 12 residues. The chain's CDR3 is CASSASADTQYF. The CDR3 DNA sequence: TGTGCCAGCAGCGCCTCGGCAGATACGCAGTATTTT.

The rearrangement links TRBV30 to TRBJ2-7, with D possibly matching TRBD2 (6 bases). This CDR3 has 16 amino acids. Trimming took 4 bases from V and 2 from J, leaving 21 bases between them. In germline, CDR1 is GTSNPN, CDR2 SVGIG (reference sequence). DNA for the CDR3: TGTGCCTGGACTCCTTGGAGGGGATATCTTGCCTACGAGCAGTACTTC. It translates to CAWTPWRGYLAYEQYF.

The chain links TRBV21-1 to TRBJ1-5; the table's D call TRBD1 went unverified against the DNA. TRBV21-1 represents a pseudogene. The CDR3 is 15 residues long. CDR3 in amino acids: CATPRDRGSNQPQHF. The DNA of the CDR3 is TGTGCCACCCCCCGGGACAGGGGAAGCAATCAGCCCCAGCATTTT.

V is TRBV12-5 and J is TRBJ1-2; unclear D gene. This CDR3 is 17 amino acids long. Deletions cut 1 base from V and 8 bases from J, with 23 bases between. The germline gives CDR1 LGHNT, CDR2 FRNRAP. The DNA for the CDR3 is TGTGCTAGTGGTTTGGAGGTTTTCGAACCCGGCGGCTTCGGCTACACCTTC. Its translation: CASGLEVFEPGGFGYTF.

J is TRBJ2-2 and V is TRBV18; weak D call: TRBD1 (5 bases). This CDR3 comprises 14 residues. Trimming shortened V by 2 bases and J by 5 bases, and 9 bases separated the two germline ends. Germline V gene lookup returns CDR1 KGHSH and CDR2 LQKENI. The CDR3 bases are TGTGCCAGCTCACCATTACCAGGGACCGGGGAGCTGTTTTTT. The encoded protein is CASSPLPGTGELFF.